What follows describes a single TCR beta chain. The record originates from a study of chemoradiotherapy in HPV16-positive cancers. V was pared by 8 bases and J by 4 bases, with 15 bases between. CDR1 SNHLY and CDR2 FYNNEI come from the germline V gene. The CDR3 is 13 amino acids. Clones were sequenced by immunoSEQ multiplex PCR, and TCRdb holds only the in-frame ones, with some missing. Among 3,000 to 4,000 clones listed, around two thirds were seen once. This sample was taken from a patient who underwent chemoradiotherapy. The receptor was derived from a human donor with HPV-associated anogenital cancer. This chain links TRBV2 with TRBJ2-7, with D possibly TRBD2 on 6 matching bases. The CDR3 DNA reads TGTGCCAGCGGAGGGACCGGGGAATACGAGCAGTACTTC. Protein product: CASGGTGEYEQYF.